These 32 T cell receptor beta chains were all obtained from the same sample, sequenced in a study of blood T cell repertoires in COVID-19 (dated by TCRdb to 2018 to 2020). Library preparation used the immunoSEQ multiplex PCR assay. This is the immuneACCESS table as TCRdb keeps it, with only in-frame sequences that have V and J called. A part of the clones is gone; compared with another copy, unresolved V genes explain less than half, and the rest is unexplained. Present in this sample are 540,000 or so clones, 85% to 90% of which were seen just once. The top ten clones comprise 7.8% of the sample. Sequencing input: peripheral blood. These receptors all come from a woman aged 45-59 years with COVID-19, enrolled during active disease.

The chain couples TRBV6-1 to TRBJ1-1, with D possibly matching TRBD1 (6 bases). The V end lost 2 bases, the J end lost 5 bases, and 12 bases lay between the germline ends. CDR1 is MNHNS, CDR2 SASEGT, per germline. The CDR3 sequence is 14 residues long. The chain's CDR3 is CASSEILRGTEAFF. In DNA, the CDR3 is TGTGCCAGCAGTGAAATTTTGAGGGGGACTGAAGCTTTCTTT.

This CDR3 reads CASSSSTTRWGGYTF. DNA of the CDR3: TGTGCCAGCAGCTCTTCGACCACTAGATGGGGAGGCTACACCTTC. The J gene is TRBJ1-2, the V gene TRBV5-4, with unresolved D. Looked up from germline, CDR1 is SGHNT and CDR2 is YYREEE (reference sequence). V lost 3 bases and J lost 8, with 20 bases in between. The CDR3 runs 15 residues.

V gene TRBV4-1 combines with J gene TRBJ1-5; TRBD1 aligns across 8 bases. After removal of 0 bases from V and 3 bases from J, the junction contained 4 bases not matched to a gene. The length of the CDR3 is 16 residues. Germline V CDR1 and CDR2: MGHRA, YSYEKL. The CDR3 DNA is TGCGCCAGCAGCCAAGATTCGGACAGGGCCAATCAGCCCCAGCATTTT. It translates to CASSQDSDRANQPQHF.

The chain employs TRBV20-1 and TRBJ2-7, with D possibly being TRBD1 (5 bases). The CDR3 is 13 residues long. The germline gives CDR1 DFQATT, CDR2 SNEGSKA (reference sequence). V was pared by 3 bases and J by 1 base, with 10 bases between. For the CDR3, the DNA is TGCAGTGCTAGTGGGCAGGGATCCTACGAGCAGTACTTC. Translated: CSASGQGSYEQYF.

This clone appeared once. The V call is TRBV6-5, the J call TRBJ1-2; D remains unclear. The CDR3 is 11 amino acids. Trimming took off 7 bases at V and 7 bases at J, with 10 bases between the two ends. Germline CDR1 and CDR2: MNHEY and SVGAGI. CDR3 sequence (DNA): TGTGCCAGCAACGGCGGGGTTGGCTACACCTTC. It is translated as CASNGGVGYTF.

The chain recombines TRBV4-1 with TRBJ2-5; D remains ambiguous. Trimming cost V 0 bases and J 5 bases, with 13 bases left between them. Germline CDR1 reads MGHRA; CDR2 reads YSYEKL. This CDR3 spans 15 amino acids. The CDR3 nucleotides read TGCGCCAGCAGCCAAGATCTAGGCTTTGTGGAGACCCAGTACTTC. It encodes CASSQDLGFVETQYF.

The V and J genes are TRBV5-1 and TRBJ2-1; 9 nucleotides align to TRBD2. Trimming cost V 4 bases and J 4 bases; bases outside gene matches: 12. There are 17 residues in the CDR3. CDR1 and CDR2 (germline): SGHRS, YFSETQ. The CDR3 reads CASSVRVLAGVYNEQFF. The CDR3 bases are TGCGCCAGCAGCGTACGAGTACTAGCGGGTGTGTACAATGAGCAGTTCTTC.

The chain recombines TRBV19 with TRBJ1-1; D perhaps matches TRBD1 (5 bases). Trimming shortened V by 1 base and J by 5 bases, and 11 bases separated the two germline ends. This CDR3 comprises 14 residues. The germline gives CDR1 LNHDA, CDR2 SQIVND (reference sequence). CDR3 sequence: CASSIVGGRTEAFF. The CDR3 DNA is TGTGCCAGTAGTATAGTCGGGGGTCGGACTGAAGCTTTCTTT. The complete variable domain, with remaining parts taken from reference TRBV19 and TRBJ1-1, reads DGGITQSPKYLFRKEGQNVTLSCEQNLNHDAMYWYRQDPGQGLRLIYYSQIVNDFQKGDIAEGYSVSREKKESFPLTVTSAQKNPTAFYLCASSIVGGRTEAFFGQGTRLTVV.

The CDR3 region has the DNA TGTGCCAGCTCACCCTTCGGGACAGGGGAAGGCGAGCAGTACTTC. Amino acid sequence: CASSPFGTGEGEQYF. The chain carries TRBV18 and TRBJ2-7; 10 bases agree with TRBD1. This CDR3 spans 15 amino acids. The V gene end was trimmed by 3 bases and the J gene end by 6 bases; junction bases not matched to a gene: 8. Germline CDR1 is KGHSH and CDR2 is LQKENI.

This chain connects TRBV5-4 to TRBJ1-2, with no clear D. Germline V CDR1 and CDR2: SGHNT, YYREEE (reference sequence). CDR3 length: 15 residues. V was cut by 0 bases and J by 10 bases, with 19 bases left in between. CDR3 nucleotide sequence: TGTGCCAGCAGCTTGGAGGGAGGGCGTTCGGAAGACTACACCTTC. Translated, it gives CASSLEGGRSEDYTF.

This chain uses TRBV24-1 with TRBJ2-1; 8 nucleotides align to TRBD2. CDR1 is KGHDR and CDR2 is SFDVKD in the germline V gene. The CDR3 extends over 14 amino acids. V shed 1 base, J shed 7 bases, and the junction held 2 bases outside the gene matches. The CDR3 sequence is CATSDFRGGNEQFF. DNA of the CDR3: TGTGCCACCAGTGATTTCCGGGGGGGGAATGAGCAGTTCTTC.

V and J are TRBV24-1 and TRBJ2-2, with 7 bases that match TRBD1. CDR1 is KGHDR, CDR2 SFDVKD, per germline. The CDR3 contains 14 residues. V trimming: 7 bases; J trimming: 3 bases; junction bases outside the gene matches: 4. CDR3 region: CATRGQADTGELFF. For the CDR3, the DNA is TGTGCCACCAGAGGACAGGCCGACACCGGGGAGCTGTTTTTT.

The CDR3, as DNA: TGTGCCACCAGCAGAGGGCTAGCGGGGGCCAACACCGGGGAGCTGTTTTTT. Its protein is CATSRGLAGANTGELFF. The chain joins TRBV15 to TRBJ2-2; 10 positions agree with TRBD2. Germline V gene sequence: CDR1 LNHNV, CDR2 YYDKDF (reference sequence). V shed 1 base and J 2 bases; nucleotides not matched to a gene: 4. CDR3 length: 17 residues.

The genes are TRBV28 and TRBJ1-1; 8 nucleotides agree with TRBD1. CDR3 length equals 16 residues. V lost 6 bases, J lost 12 bases, and 21 bases stayed unmatched. From germline, CDR1 is MDHEN and CDR2 SYDVKM. The CDR3 DNA reads as TGTGCCAGCAGCTCAATTTGGACAGGGCCAATAGCTGGGCCTTTCTTT. This codes for CASSSIWTGPIAGPFF.

The chain is built from TRBV6-5 and TRBJ1-1; D gene ambiguous. The CDR3 is 13 residues long. CDR1 and CDR2 from the germline V gene are MNHEY and SVGAGI. V was trimmed by 5 bases and J by 0 bases, leaving 7 bases between them. CDR3 sequence: CASSPGMNTEAFF. The CDR3 region has the DNA TGTGCCAGCAGTCCAGGTATGAACACTGAAGCTTTCTTT.

The chain is built from TRBV5-4 and TRBJ2-1; 8 bases agree with TRBD1. With V trimmed by 4 bases and J by 3 bases, 3 bases remained unmatched. Germline V gene data show CDR1 as SGHNT and CDR2 as YYREEE (reference sequence). This CDR3 spans 14 amino acids. The CDR3 loop reads CASSPTGGYNEQFF. Written as DNA, the CDR3 is TGTGCCAGCAGCCCTACAGGGGGCTACAATGAGCAGTTCTTC.

The genes are TRBV7-9 and TRBJ2-7, with 9 bases lining up with TRBD2. Per germline, CDR1 SEHNR and CDR2 FQNEAQ (reference sequence). V shed 3 bases, J shed 7 bases, and the junction held 4 bases outside the gene matches. The CDR3 is made up of 13 amino acids. The CDR3 spells CASSFSSGEEQYF. The CDR3 coding sequence is TGTGCCAGCAGCTTTTCTAGCGGGGAGGAGCAGTACTTC.

The V gene is TRBV19, the J gene TRBJ1-1; D might be TRBD1 (6 bases). The V end lost 3 bases, the J end lost 9 bases, and 14 bases lay between the germline ends. The CDR3 consists of 13 residues. Germline V lookup: CDR1 LNHDA, CDR2 SQIVND (reference sequence). The CDR3 region is CASSIGTPTKAFF. The CDR3 coding sequence is TGTGCCAGTAGTATCGGGACACCGACAAAAGCTTTCTTT.

The chain uses TRBV5-6 and TRBJ1-5; tentative D call: TRBD1 (5 bases). This CDR3 comprises 18 residues. Germline-derived CDR1 and CDR2 are SGHDT and YYEEEE. V lost 1 base and J lost 3, with 20 bases in between. The CDR3 DNA follows: TGTGCCAGCAGCTTGAGGCGGGGCAGGGACCTGGACAATCAGCCCCAGCATTTT. Translating it yields CASSLRRGRDLDNQPQHF.

This clone was seen once. V gene TRBV30 combines with J gene TRBJ2-2; TRBD1 might be the D (5 bases). The CDR3 length is 12 residues. V was shortened by 4 bases and J by 7 bases, with 10 bases between the two germline ends. CDR1 GTSNPN and CDR2 SVGIG come from the germline V gene (reference sequence). Here the CDR3 DNA reads TGTGCCTGGATGGGGCCGGGCGGGGAGCTGTTTTTT. Residues: CAWMGPGGELFF.

The chain joins TRBV5-1 to TRBJ2-3; weak D call: TRBD1 (6 bases). V was trimmed by 10 bases and J by 0 bases, leaving 12 bases between them. Germline V CDR1 and CDR2: SGHRS, YFSETQ. The CDR3 has 13 residues. The CDR3 protein is CAGRDTSTDTQYF. CDR3 DNA: TGCGCCGGCCGGGACACGAGCACAGATACGCAGTATTTT.

This clone has just one count. J is TRBJ2-7 and V is TRBV5-8; TRBD2 agrees at 7 bases. The germline CDR1 and CDR2 sequences are SGHTS and YDEGEE. CDR3 size: 15 residues. The junction had 9 bases not matched to a gene; V was cut back by 0 bases and J by 6 bases. The CDR3 sequence: CASSLALGEGGEQYF. The CDR3 DNA is TGTGCCAGCAGCTTGGCCTTGGGGGAGGGTGGCGAGCAGTACTTC.

This rearrangement joins TRBV7-2 to TRBJ1-5; TRBD1 is a possible D gene (5 bases). Trimming stripped 5 bases from V and 4 bases from J, with 12 bases between. CDR1 and CDR2 (germline): SGHTA, FQGNSA. The CDR3 sequence is 14 residues long. CDR3: CASSRPGGNQPQHF. As DNA, the CDR3 is TGTGCCAGCAGCCGCCCCGGGGGGAATCAGCCCCAGCATTTT.

The V gene is TRBV9, the J gene TRBJ2-7; 7 bases are a match to TRBD2. Trimming removed 0 bases from V and 6 bases from J; junction bases left unmatched: 9. The CDR3 runs 15 residues. CDR1 is SGDLS and CDR2 is YYNGEE in the germline V gene. CDR3 sequence: CASSVGTSQYLEQYF. For the CDR3, the DNA is TGTGCCAGCAGCGTAGGGACTAGTCAATACCTCGAGCAGTACTTC.

The CDR3 nucleotides are TGTGCCAGTAGTATCGGCGGAAAAAACATTCAGTACTTC. This translates into CASSIGGKNIQYF. The genes are TRBV19 and TRBJ2-4; no reliable D call. The ends were cut back, 3 bases at V and 4 bases at J, with 7 bases in the middle. CDR3 length: 13 amino acids. Germline CDR1 and CDR2: LNHDA and SQIVND (reference sequence).

V usage is TRBV7-2 and J usage is TRBJ2-7, with D unclear. Germline loops: CDR1 SGHTA, CDR2 FQGNSA. Trimming shortened V by 3 bases and J by 2 bases, and 5 bases separated the two germline ends. The CDR3 has 12 residues. The CDR3 sequence is CASSFRTYEQYF. The CDR3 nucleotides are TGTGCCAGCAGCTTCAGGACCTACGAGCAGTACTTC.

V and J are TRBV7-3 and TRBJ2-1, with 13 positions matching TRBD2. The CDR3 runs to 17 residues. Trimming at V came to 5 bases and at J to 7 bases, leaving 11 bases not matched to a gene. Germline CDR1 reads SGHTA; CDR2 reads FQGTGA. CDR3 DNA sequence: TGTGCCAGCAGCCCCCATCAACTAGCGGGGGGGAGTAATGAGCAGTTCTTC. This encodes CASSPHQLAGGSNEQFF.

The rearrangement links TRBV3-1 (or the pseudogene TRBV3-2) to TRBJ2-7, with 11 nucleotides matching TRBD2. Germline loops: CDR1 LGHDT, CDR2 YNNKEL (reference sequence). The CDR3 loop spans 14 amino acids. V was clipped by 2 bases and J by 4 bases; unmatched bases: 1. CDR3: CASSQSSGGYEQYF. CDR3 nucleotides: TGTGCCAGCAGCCAATCTAGCGGGGGGTACGAGCAGTACTTC.

The chain employs TRBV29-1 and TRBJ2-3, with a possible D match to TRBD1 (6 bases). V gave up 3 bases and J gave up 5 bases, with 12 bases separating them. This CDR3 spans 13 amino acids. Germline CDR1 and CDR2: SQVTM and ANQGSEA. CDR3 protein: CSVDTGRGDTQYF. In DNA, the CDR3 is TGCAGCGTTGACACAGGGAGAGGAGATACGCAGTATTTT.

This sequence joins TRBV5-6 and TRBJ1-2; no reliable D call. Trimming cost V 0 bases and J 4 bases, with 13 bases left between them. The germline V gene has CDR1 SGHDT and CDR2 YYEEEE. The CDR3 totals 15 residues. CDR3 bases: TGTGCCAGCAGCTTGGCCGATAGACACCCCTATGGCTACACCTTC. It is translated as CASSLADRHPYGYTF.

This clone has just one count. J is TRBJ1-6 and V is TRBV7-8; TRBD1 matches at 7 bases. V was clipped by 5 bases and J by 7 bases; unmatched bases: 8. In germline, CDR1 is SGHVS, CDR2 FQNEAQ. The CDR3 is 15 residues long. CDR3 sequence reads: CASSQPTGDNSPLHF. CDR3 coding DNA: TGTGCCAGCAGCCAACCTACAGGGGACAATTCACCCCTCCACTTT.

The gene calls are TRBV4-1 and TRBJ1-4, with D perhaps TRBD1 (6 bases). Trimming stripped 4 bases from V and 8 bases from J, with 20 bases between. Germline V CDR1 and CDR2: MGHRA, YSYEKL. The CDR3 consists of 16 residues. CDR3 bases: TGCGCCAGCAGCCTAAGTACCCAGGGGCGGAGGGAAAAACTGTTTTTT. Translated: CASSLSTQGRREKLFF.